Listed below are T cell receptor beta chains from one sample, sequenced in a study of T-cell reconstitution after alpha-beta-depleted transplantation in children. TCRdb analysed the PCR reads with MiXCR anew, one entry per CDR3 protein. Of fewer than 350,000 distinct CDR3 sequences listed, around 9.1% are singletons. The sequences come from PBMCs, collected before TCRalphabeta/CD19-depleted stem cell transplant. These TCRs come from a boy younger than two with acute myeloid leukemia, due to receive a stem cell transplant. Both conserved end residues are part of each CDR3. The D gene is left open where the match is weak. Not every row has a clone size; where given, it reads once, few, many or a size class.

CDR3 protein,CDR3 DNA,clone size,J gene,V gene,D gene
CATSDTGPNTGELFF,TGTGCCACCAGTGATACCGGGCCAAACACCGGGGAGCTGTTTTTT,.,TRBJ2-2,TRBV15,.
CASSLTLQQPARLYEQYF,TGCGCCAGCAGCTTGACACTCCAGCAGCCGGCTCGACTGTACGAGCAGTACTTC,many,TRBJ2-7,TRBV5-1,.
CASSPSKDNSYEQYF,TGTGCCAGCAGTCCCTCCAAGGACAACTCCTACGAGCAGTACTTC,many,TRBJ2-7,TRBV6-5,.
CASSHDPGLAGGPDYEQYF,TGTGCCAGCAGTCACGACCCGGGACTAGCGGGAGGGCCGGACTACGAGCAGTACTTC,.,TRBJ2-7,TRBV6-2/TRBV6-3,TRBD2
CASSLTAGASPSSYNEQFF,TGTGCCAGCAGCTTAACGGCAGGGGCCTCTCCAAGCTCCTACAATGAGCAGTTCTTC,once,TRBJ2-1,TRBV7-3,.
CSARTSGREGWTDTQYF,TGCAGTGCTAGAACTAGCGGGAGGGAAGGGTGGACAGATACGCAGTATTTT,.,TRBJ2-3,TRBV20-1,TRBD2
CASSGMRQINYGYTF,TGCGCCAGCAGTGGAATGAGGCAGATCAACTATGGCTACACCTTC,many,TRBJ1-2,TRBV10-2,.
CASSLVGTSGGYSNEQFF,TGTGCCAGCAGTTTAGTTGGTACTAGCGGGGGTTACTCCAATGAGCAGTTCTTC,many,TRBJ2-1,TRBV12-3/TRBV12-4,TRBD2
CASTRQGLYEQYF,TGTGCCAGCACCAGACAGGGCCTCTACGAGCAGTACTTC,many,TRBJ2-7,TRBV18,TRBD1
CASILGRGRNSPLHF,TGTGCCAGCATCCTAGGCAGGGGGCGAAATTCACCCCTCCACTTT,many,TRBJ1-6,TRBV28,TRBD1
CASSNPGDRGNTIYF,TGTGCCAGCAGTAACCCAGGGGACAGGGGAAACACCATATATTTT,many,TRBJ1-3,TRBV6-5,TRBD1
CASSLTGAYEQYF,TGCGCCAGCAGCTTGACAGGGGCCTACGAGCAGTACTTC,many,TRBJ2-7,TRBV5-1,TRBD1
CASSLGGTGNKEQYF,TGTGCCAGCAGTTTGGGTGGGACAGGCAACAAGGAGCAGTACTTC,many,TRBJ2-7,TRBV27,TRBD1
CASSFPTGGGPYEQYF,TGTGCCAGCAGTTTCCCCACAGGGGGCGGCCCGTACGAGCAGTACTTC,.,TRBJ2-7,TRBV28,TRBD1
CASSLRAPSSYEQYF,TGTGCCAGCAGTTTGAGGGCCCCGAGCTCCTACGAGCAGTACTTC,many,TRBJ2-7,TRBV27,.
CASSASGTGREKLFF,TGCGCCAGCAGCGCCTCCGGGACAGGGCGAGAAAAACTGTTTTTT,few,TRBJ1-4,TRBV5-1,TRBD1
CASSQETALTAFF,TGTGCCAGCAGCCAAGAGACAGCTCTTACGGCTTTCTTT,few,TRBJ1-1,TRBV14,.
CASSERVQGEQFF,TGTGCCAGCAGTGAAAGGGTCCAGGGTGAGCAGTTCTTC,many,TRBJ2-1,TRBV6-1,.
CSVAGSTDTQYF,TGCAGCGTTGCCGGCAGCACAGATACGCAGTATTTT,many,TRBJ2-3,TRBV29-1,.
CASSPSEGSYEQYF,TGTGCCAGCAGCCCTAGTGAGGGCTCCTACGAGCAGTACTTC,many,TRBJ2-7,TRBV7-9,.
CASSLEASGRWAQYF,TGTGCCAGCAGCTTAGAGGCTAGCGGGAGATGGGCCCAGTACTTC,many,TRBJ2-5,TRBV7-2,TRBD2
CASSQVKGSPYEQYF,TGCGCCAGCAGCCAAGTTAAGGGAAGTCCCTACGAGCAGTACTTC,many,TRBJ2-7,TRBV4-1,.
CASSLPRPGQETQYF,TGCGCCAGCAGCTTGCCCAGGCCCGGCCAAGAGACCCAGTACTTC,few,TRBJ2-5,TRBV5-1,.
CASSPGVMENYGYTF,TGTGCCAGCAGTCCAGGGGTGATGGAAAACTATGGCTACACCTTC,few,TRBJ1-2,TRBV7-9,.
CASSQYAGTARSYGYTF,TGTGCCAGCAGCCAATACGCCGGGACAGCGAGGAGCTATGGCTACACCTTC,many,TRBJ1-2,TRBV14,TRBD1
CASRGGTVLNQPQHF,TGTGCCAGCAGGGGGGGGACAGTTCTTAATCAGCCCCAGCATTTT,many,TRBJ1-5,TRBV28,TRBD1
CASRSLGNNSPLHF,TGTGCCAGCAGATCCCTAGGGAATAATTCACCCCTCCACTTT,many,TRBJ1-6,TRBV12-3/TRBV12-4,.
CASSQLAGGLSGANVLTF,TGCGCCAGCAGCCAACTAGCGGGGGGCCTCTCTGGGGCCAACGTCCTGACTTTC,many,TRBJ2-6,TRBV5-1,TRBD2
CASSFAGSRETQYF,TGTGCCAGCAGCTTTGCGGGCTCCAGAGAGACCCAGTACTTC,many,TRBJ2-5,TRBV5-6,.